This T cell receptor (beta chain) appears in the sequencing data of a study of shared clonotypes between healthy human individuals (TCRdb year 2020). A note on the overall study: Two women and a few men aged 18 to 49 years were included in the cohort. For each donor, CD4 naive and CD4 memory were each given three plates, CD8 naive was given two plates, and CD8 memory was given one plate. Blood TCR repertoires of about five healthy adults were deeply sequenced to estimate repertoire size and the extent of clonotype sharing between individuals. Different laboratories and diverse techniques were used to prepare libraries and sequence TCR repertoires, to increase sequencing depth and limit assay-specific biases. Between about 0.94 and 10 billion PBMCs per donor were obtained by leukapheresis.

CDR1 and CDR2 were assigned from the germline V gene (reference sequence) as SGHNT and YYREEE. The CDR3, cysteine through phenylalanine, is 16 amino acids long. The entry retains the CDR3 DNA only, 48 bases that are in frame from base 1. Deletion took 1 base off V and 0 bases off J, with a span of 11 bases between the germline ends. CD8 naive samples were CD45RO-negative cells positively selected for CCR7, giving a CD45RA+CCR7+ population that excluded TemRA cells. The donors were healthy, HIV-negative adults with no recently reported acute infections or vaccinations. Only Caucasian adults living in Nashville, Tennessee, USA were represented among the donors. Blood was obtained by leukapheresis, after which PBMCs were separated by Ficoll-Histopaque density gradient centrifugation and cryopreserved in liquid nitrogen vapor phase. Analytical flow cytometry was used to check the purity and quantity of each magnetically sorted T cell population. Each sorted fraction had its genomic DNA isolated and then quantified by UV absorbance on a Nanodrop 2000c.

Using the deep immunoSEQ assay, TCR CDR3 regions were amplified from genomic DNA by multiplex PCR. For each cell subset, the extracted genomic DNA was distributed evenly across all wells of several immunoSEQ 96-well plates, and each plate served as one replicate. For sorted subsets, around 200 ng genomic DNA, equal to some 30,000 T cell genomes, was loaded into each replicate PCR. The purified libraries were quantified using a Qubit 3.0 fluorometer, sized with a Bioanalyzer 2100, and then quantified again using the KAPA Library Quantification kit. Every immunoSEQ 96-well plate was sequenced on a dedicated single-read 150-cycle Illumina NextSeq 550 flow cell. The original pipeline was this. Because only junctional sequences without quality scores were contained in the immunoSEQ output, filtering matching that applied to full-length reads could not be performed. To assign V/J genes and CDR3, sequences were annotated using PyIR, a Python wrapper for IgBLAST v1.9, with IMGT germline references. Reads were filtered out if the reads had weak V/J assignments (E-value above 1e-6), no CDR3, stop codons, out-of-frame junctions, or ambiguous translated residues. A V3J clonotype was defined by an identical inferred V gene, J gene, and CDR3 amino acid sequence. Percentage overlap between repertoires was calculated by dividing the number of shared unique clonotypes by the size of the smaller repertoire. Richness of each repertoire was evaluated using RTK rarefaction, the Chao1 estimator, and Recon v2.1 estimates of unobserved clonotypes. Generation probabilities were computed with OLGA for all TCRbeta clonotypes obtained by the gDNA method from a few donors. The source is immuneACCESS, and TCRdb retained only in-frame sequences with V and J called. Part of the clones is not carried over; for the studies checked, unresolved V genes explain less than half of this, and the remainder is unexplained. Clone size and the V and J calls come from that table; the DNA yielded D and trimming. The sample profile shows about 590,000 clones; nearly 97% of them were found once. 0.11% of the sample is taken by the ten largest.

As concerns this clone: The clone's antigen remains unknown. One base away there is no much larger clone; base qualities are not given.

Overall study results and their limits: Estimated clonotype richness was generally larger for naive than for memory subsets. Based on pairwise subsampling, the degree of clonotype sharing among donors was expected to be affected by sequencing depth. When four donors were compared, the shared fraction of clonotypes was around 5% for naive CD4, 3.5% to 4% for naive CD8, more than 2% for memory CD4, and approximately 0.4% for memory CD8. Compared with non-shared clonotypes, clonotypes shared by all four sorted-subset donors had higher generation probabilities. Only blood was sampled, and tissue TCR repertoires likely differ from those in blood. The genetic and exposure-history diversity represented was limited by the small number of donors. Even with the large sequencing depth, rarefaction of the sorted-subset datasets indicated that sequencing was incomplete.

The sequence is built from TRBV5-4 and TRBJ2-1, with the D gene call left open. The sample comprised naive CD8+ T cells sorted from blood. In light of the paper, this sample's cell subset or site label describes: CD45RA+CCR7+. This clonotype originated in a woman aged 25-40 years in good health. The CDR3 region: CASSLRDLSSYNEQFF. The sequenced DNA: TGTGCCAGCAGCTTGAGGGATCTGAGCTCCTACAATGAGCAGTTCTTC.